This entry concerns a single T cell receptor beta chain. Related graft donors supplied nonmyeloablative bone marrow transplants, and mixed chimerism was transient. Trimming at V came to 5 bases and at J to 6 bases, leaving 13 bases not matched to a gene. Germline values: CDR1 SGHVS, CDR2 FQNEAQ. CDR3 length: 16 residues. These data come from a study of Tregs in tolerant kidney transplant recipients. The repertoire was sequenced with immunoSEQ multiplex PCR; TCRdb's copy has only in-frame clones and lacks some. The repertoire holds tens of thousands of clones, with over 85% as singletons. The sequencing here drew on CD4+ T cells from blood (PBMCs), taken 12 months after the transplant. This chain joins TRBV7-8 and TRBJ1-5; 7 bases match TRBD1. This clonotype originated in a human patient who received a combined kidney and bone marrow transplant. Some T cells may be supplied by the graft donor. The CDR3 coding sequence is TGTGCCAGCAGCAGCACGACAGGGAGGTCTGGTCAGCCCCAGCATTTT. As protein: CASSSTTGRSGQPQHF.